This T cell receptor (beta chain) was sequenced during a study of blood T cell repertoires in COVID-19. Study information: From the United States, Italy and Spain came samples of acute and convalescent COVID-19.

During active infection, Seattle patients enrolled and were then monitored through disease. As handled by the study authors: Scientists estimated how many nucleated cells there were by amplifying reference gene primers. Method: immunoSEQ multiplex PCR; TCRdb's copy keeps in-frame clones and lacks some. V and J calls and clone size come straight from that table; D and trimming were deduced from the DNA. Here the sample spans 390,000 or so clones, roughly 90% being singletons. CDR1 and CDR2 (germline): SGHNT, YYREEE (reference sequence). This CDR3 comprises 13 residues. With 4 bases clipped from V and 8 bases from J, the junction kept 5 bases outside the gene matches.

The material sequenced was peripheral blood. The chain joins TRBV5-4 to TRBJ2-1, with 8 nucleotides matching TRBD2. The TCR comes from a woman aged 25 to 39 with COVID-19, enrolled during active disease. The CDR3 nucleotides read TGTGCCAGCAGCCCCGGGGGGGGCGATGAGCAGTTCTTC. Translated, it gives CASSPGGGDEQFF.